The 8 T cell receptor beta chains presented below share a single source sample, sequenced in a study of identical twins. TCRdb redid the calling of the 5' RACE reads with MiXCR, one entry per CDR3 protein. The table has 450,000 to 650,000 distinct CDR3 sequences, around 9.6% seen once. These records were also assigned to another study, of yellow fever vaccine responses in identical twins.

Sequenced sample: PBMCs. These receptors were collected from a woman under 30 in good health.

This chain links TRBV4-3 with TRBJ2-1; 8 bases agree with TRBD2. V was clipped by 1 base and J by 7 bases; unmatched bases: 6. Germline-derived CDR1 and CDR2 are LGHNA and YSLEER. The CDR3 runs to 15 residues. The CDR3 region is CASSQAREGTNEQFF. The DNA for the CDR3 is TGCGCCAGCAGCCAAGCCCGGGAGGGCACGAATGAGCAGTTCTTC.

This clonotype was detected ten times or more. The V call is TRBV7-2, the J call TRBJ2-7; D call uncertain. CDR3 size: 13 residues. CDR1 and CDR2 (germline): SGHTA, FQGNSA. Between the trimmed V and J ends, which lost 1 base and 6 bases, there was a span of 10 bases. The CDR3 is CASSLGRKAEQYF. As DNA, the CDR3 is TGTGCCAGCAGCTTAGGGCGAAAGGCCGAGCAGTACTTC.

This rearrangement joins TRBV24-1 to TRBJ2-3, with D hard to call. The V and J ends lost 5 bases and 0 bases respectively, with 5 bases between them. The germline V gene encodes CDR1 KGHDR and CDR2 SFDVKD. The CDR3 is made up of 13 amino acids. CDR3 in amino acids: CATSVGSTDTQYF. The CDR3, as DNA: TGTGCCACCAGTGTCGGTAGCACAGATACGCAGTATTTT.

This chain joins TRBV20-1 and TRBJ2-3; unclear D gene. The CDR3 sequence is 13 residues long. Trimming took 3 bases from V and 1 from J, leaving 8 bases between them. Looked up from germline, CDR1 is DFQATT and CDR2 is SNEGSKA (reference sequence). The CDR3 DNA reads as TGCAGTGCTAGTTTCCCTGGCACAGATACGCAGTATTTT. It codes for CSASFPGTDTQYF.

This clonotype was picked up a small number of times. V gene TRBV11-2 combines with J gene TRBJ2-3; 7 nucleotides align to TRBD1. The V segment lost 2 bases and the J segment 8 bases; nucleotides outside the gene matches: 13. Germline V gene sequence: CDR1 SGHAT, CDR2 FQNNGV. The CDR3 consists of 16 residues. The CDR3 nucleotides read TGTGCCAGCAGCTTAAGTCCAGGGGGAAGTGAGAGTACGCAGTATTTT. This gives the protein CASSLSPGGSESTQYF.

The CDR3, as DNA: TGCAGTGCTAGCATGGCGGGAGTCTACGAGCAGTACTTC. Its translation: CSASMAGVYEQYF. The gene calls are TRBV20-1 and TRBJ2-7; 7 positions match TRBD2. The CDR3 has 13 amino acids. The germline CDR1 and CDR2 sequences are DFQATT and SNEGSKA (reference sequence). Losses at the gene ends were 3 bases for V and 3 bases for J; bases not matched to a gene: 5.

The CDR3 coding sequence is TGTGCCAGCAGTGAAGTGGGGACAGGTTATCAGCCCCAGCATTTT. The encoded protein is CASSEVGTGYQPQHF. This rearrangement joins TRBV2 to TRBJ1-5; TRBD1 matches at 8 bases. The CDR3 length is 15 residues. J was trimmed by 5 bases and V by 1 base; bases with no gene match: 4. Germline V gene sequence: CDR1 SNHLY, CDR2 FYNNEI.

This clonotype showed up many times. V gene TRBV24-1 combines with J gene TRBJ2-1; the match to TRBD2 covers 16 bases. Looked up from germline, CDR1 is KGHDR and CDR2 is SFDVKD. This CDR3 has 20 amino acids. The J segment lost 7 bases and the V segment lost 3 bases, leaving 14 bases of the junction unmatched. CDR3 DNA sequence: TGTGCCACCAGTGATCCCCCGGGACTAGCGGGAGGGCCTTTAGGGAATGAGCAGTTCTTC. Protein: CATSDPPGLAGGPLGNEQFF.